This T cell receptor beta chain was captured in a study of T cell responses to AZD1222 COVID-19 vaccine. This clone was seen once. Its specificity is not known. General observations from the study: The donors showed a predominance of white British ancestry and of females, with possible underestimation of clonal diversity. Across spike, vaccine-associated CD4 TCRs were found, dominant at 160-218 and 743-854. Reports indicate that nearly half of spike-specific TCRs are directed at unmutated variant regions.

Profiled with immunoSEQ multiplex PCR; TCRdb holds only in-frame clones, not every one. Of around 89,000 clones listed, 86% are singletons. The germline V gene encodes CDR1 KGHDR and CDR2 SFDVKD. V was clipped by 1 base and J by 4 bases, with 12 bases between them. The CDR3 runs to 15 residues. This chain joins TRBV24-1 and TRBJ1-2; D may be TRBD1 (5 bases). The sample in question was peripheral blood, obtained on day 0 of AZD1222 vaccination. The sequence was collected from an adult in good health. CDR3 sequence reads: CATSDLLGRLYGYTF. The CDR3 DNA reads TGTGCCACCAGTGATTTACTGGGACGGCTCTATGGCTACACCTTC.